The TCR beta chain described here comes from a study of cytomegalovirus exposure and HLA in healthy donors. Study results and caveats: Altogether, 160 or so TCR beta chains were recorded as cytomegalovirus-associated. In a later analysis, TCR beta V- and J-gene trimming showed a link to a missense DCLRE1C variant. Sequencing likely produced, as an artifact, a cluster of highly shared sequence variants.

In regard to this clone: The antigen is unknown.

Healthy bone marrow donors made up the donors. The CDR3 has 13 residues. CDR1 SGHTA and CDR2 FQGTGA come from the germline V gene. Losses at the gene ends were 5 bases for V and 4 bases for J; bases not matched to a gene: 2. The primer mix had 60 Vbeta and 13 Jbeta primers. Sequencing used immunoSEQ multiplex PCR; TCRdb keeps in-frame clones, though not all of them. This table holds 110,000 to 150,000 clones, about 75% found once. The sample comprised PBMCs. This chain links TRBV7-3 with TRBJ1-2, with 9 bases matching TRBD1. This receptor was identified in a man aged 35 to 55 in good health and CMV-seronegative. The CDR3 reads CASSETGGYGYTF. Here the CDR3 DNA reads TGTGCCAGCAGCGAGACAGGGGGCTATGGCTACACCTTC.